This T cell receptor beta chain appears in the sequencing data of a study of control samples from healthy donors and cancer patients. The sample holds one count of this clone. The V gene end was trimmed by 1 base and the J gene end by 0 bases; junction bases not matched to a gene: 3. The germline V gene encodes CDR1 MGHDK and CDR2 SYGVNS. The CDR3 has 16 amino acids. TCRdb keeps only in-frame clones here, not all; method: immunoSEQ multiplex PCR. Of about 130,000 clones in the sample, 90% were seen once. The rearrangement uses TRBV25-1 and TRBJ1-5; 7 nucleotides agree with TRBD1. The clonotype originates from a young man in good health. Sequencing used blood. The CDR3 nucleotides read TGTGCCAGCAGTGAATTGGGGACAGATAGCAATCAGCCCCAGCATTTT. Protein product: CASSELGTDSNQPQHF.